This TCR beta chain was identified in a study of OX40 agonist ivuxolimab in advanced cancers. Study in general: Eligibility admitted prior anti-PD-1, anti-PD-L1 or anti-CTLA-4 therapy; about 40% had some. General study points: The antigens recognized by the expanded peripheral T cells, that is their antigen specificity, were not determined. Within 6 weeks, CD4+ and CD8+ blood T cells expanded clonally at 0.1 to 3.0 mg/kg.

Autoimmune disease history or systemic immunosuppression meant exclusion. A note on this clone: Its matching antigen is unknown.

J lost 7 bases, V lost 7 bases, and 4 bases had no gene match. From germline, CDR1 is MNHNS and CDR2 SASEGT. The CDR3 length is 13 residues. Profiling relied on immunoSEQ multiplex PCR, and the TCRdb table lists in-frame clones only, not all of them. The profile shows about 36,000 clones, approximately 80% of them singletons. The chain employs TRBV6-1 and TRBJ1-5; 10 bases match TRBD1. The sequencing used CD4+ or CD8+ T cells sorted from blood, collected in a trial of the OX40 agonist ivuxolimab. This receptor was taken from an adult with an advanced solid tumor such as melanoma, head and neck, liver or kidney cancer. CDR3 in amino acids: CASIGTGAQPQHF. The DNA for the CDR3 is TGTGCCAGCATAGGGACAGGGGCCCAGCCCCAGCATTTT.